The 12 T cell receptor beta chains given below trace back to one sample, sequenced in a study of blood T cell repertoires in COVID-19 (dated by TCRdb to the early 2020s). Libraries were constructed by the immunoSEQ multiplex PCR assay. TCRdb took this table from immuneACCESS and kept in-frame rearrangements with V and J called. Such tables lack part of the clones; where checked against another copy, unresolved V genes explain under half of the gap, and the rest is unexplained. The sample records under 250,000 clones, nearly 85% of which are singletons. Around 5.5% of the sample lies in the top ten. Sequenced sample: peripheral blood. These receptors all come from a human donor in a cohort sampled during active COVID-19.

V is TRBV11-2 and J is TRBJ2-5; 7 positions agree with TRBD1. The CDR3 contains 14 residues. In germline, CDR1 is SGHAT, CDR2 FQNNGV. V gave up 2 bases and J gave up 5 bases; unmatched junction bases: 5. The CDR3 DNA follows: TGTGCCAGCAGCTTACCCAGGGGGTTGGAGACCCAGTACTTC. It yields the protein CASSLPRGLETQYF.

V and J are TRBV29-1 and TRBJ2-2; 8 bases match TRBD1. This CDR3 is 14 amino acids long. The V gene end was trimmed by 5 bases and the J gene end by 1 base; junction bases not matched to a gene: 3. Germline V gives CDR1 SQVTM, CDR2 ANQGSEA. In nucleotides, the CDR3 is TGCAGCGTTTGGGGGACAGGGAACACCGGGGAGCTGTTTTTT. This gives the protein CSVWGTGNTGELFF.

The V call is TRBV10-3, the J call TRBJ1-4, with 7 bases that match TRBD1. Germline V gene sequence: CDR1 ENHRY, CDR2 SYGVKD. CDR3 length: 14 amino acids. V gave up 3 bases and J gave up 8 bases; unmatched junction bases: 6. CDR3 DNA: TGTGCCATCAGTGAATTCCAGGGGGAAGAAAAACTGTTTTTT. Its translation is CAISEFQGEEKLFF.

Only one count was recorded for this clone. This chain uses TRBV4-2 with TRBJ2-1; 12 bases map to TRBD2. The CDR3 runs 19 residues. Germline V gene data show CDR1 as LGHNA and CDR2 as YNFKEQ. The ends lost 2 bases at V and 2 bases at J; junction bases unmatched: 10. DNA for the CDR3: TGTGCCAGCAGCCAATTTACTACCAGGACTAGCGGGACCTACAATGAGCAGTTCTTC. Encoded protein: CASSQFTTRTSGTYNEQFF.

This rearrangement joins TRBV5-1 to TRBJ1-1, with 8 bases matching TRBD1. The CDR3 extends over 15 amino acids. Germline values: CDR1 SGHRS, CDR2 YFSETQ. The V gene end was trimmed by 4 bases and the J gene end by 3 bases; junction bases not matched to a gene: 8. The CDR3 DNA is TGCGCCAGCAGCGAGGTTGGACAGGGTCACACTGAAGCTTTCTTT. It translates to CASSEVGQGHTEAFF. Filled out from reference TRBV5-1 and TRBJ1-1, the complete variable domain reads KAGVTQTPRYLIKTRGQQVTLSCSPISGHRSVSWYQQTPGQGLQFLFEYFSETQRNKGNFPGRFSGRQFSNSRSEMNVSTLELGDSALYLCASSEVGQGHTEAFFGQGTRLTVV.

The V and J genes are TRBV29-1 and TRBJ2-2, with D perhaps TRBD1 (5 bases). The CDR3 sequence is 12 residues long. From germline, CDR1 is SQVTM and CDR2 ANQGSEA. The V end was cut by 6 bases, the J end by 7 bases, with 12 bases between. DNA of the CDR3: TGCAGCGTCTCCAGGGTTGGCGGGGAGCTGTTTTTT. Residues: CSVSRVGGELFF.

The chain couples TRBV5-1 to TRBJ2-2, with D possibly TRBD2 on 6 matching bases. CDR1 SGHRS and CDR2 YFSETQ come from the germline V gene. Trimming took off 4 bases at V and 5 bases at J, with 15 bases between the two ends. There are 15 residues in the CDR3. The CDR3 coding sequence is TGCGCCAGCAGCCGGGACCTGGCGGGGACCGGGGAGCTGTTTTTT. Its translation is CASSRDLAGTGELFF.

This chain joins TRBV5-1 and TRBJ2-1; 8 bases fit TRBD2. This CDR3 is 15 amino acids long. V dropped 7 bases and J dropped 1; count of bases not matched to a gene: 7. Germline values: CDR1 SGHRS, CDR2 YFSETQ. As DNA, the CDR3 is TGCGCCAGCTTCGAATCTAGCGGGTCCTACAATGAGCAGTTCTTC. Protein product: CASFESSGSYNEQFF.

The V call is TRBV29-1, the J call TRBJ1-6, with D possibly matching TRBD1 (6 bases). The germline V gene encodes CDR1 SQVTM and CDR2 ANQGSEA. The CDR3 sequence is 13 residues long. V was clipped by 6 bases and J by 9 bases, with 15 bases between them. The CDR3 sequence is CSVGGGNGSPLHF. As DNA, the CDR3 is TGCAGCGTAGGGGGGGGGAATGGTTCACCCCTCCACTTT.

This sequence joins TRBV27 and TRBJ2-5; TRBD1 agrees at 10 bases. The V gene's germline CDR1 is MNHEY and CDR2 SMNVEV (reference sequence). This CDR3 comprises 15 residues. Trimming cost V 5 bases and J 4 bases; bases outside gene matches: 7. CDR3: CASSHMTGGGETQYF. The CDR3 DNA sequence: TGTGCCAGCAGTCACATGACAGGGGGCGGAGAGACCCAGTACTTC.

The genes are TRBV19 and TRBJ2-7, with 7 positions matching TRBD1. Germline lookup yields CDR1 LNHDA and CDR2 SQIVND (reference sequence). Trimming removed 0 bases from V and 3 bases from J; junction bases left unmatched: 2. The CDR3 has 14 residues. The CDR3 loop reads CASSIDDRVYEQYF. Written as DNA, the CDR3 is TGTGCCAGTAGTATAGACGACAGGGTCTACGAGCAGTACTTC.

The chain links TRBV29-1 to TRBJ2-7; tentatively, D is TRBD2 (5 bases). The CDR3 is made up of 11 amino acids. Germline CDR1 SQVTM, CDR2 ANQGSEA. Trimming removed 3 bases at V and 5 bases at J, with 8 bases between. CDR3 in DNA: TGCAGCGTTGAGGAGGCCCACGAGCAGTACTTC. Translation: CSVEEAHEQYF.